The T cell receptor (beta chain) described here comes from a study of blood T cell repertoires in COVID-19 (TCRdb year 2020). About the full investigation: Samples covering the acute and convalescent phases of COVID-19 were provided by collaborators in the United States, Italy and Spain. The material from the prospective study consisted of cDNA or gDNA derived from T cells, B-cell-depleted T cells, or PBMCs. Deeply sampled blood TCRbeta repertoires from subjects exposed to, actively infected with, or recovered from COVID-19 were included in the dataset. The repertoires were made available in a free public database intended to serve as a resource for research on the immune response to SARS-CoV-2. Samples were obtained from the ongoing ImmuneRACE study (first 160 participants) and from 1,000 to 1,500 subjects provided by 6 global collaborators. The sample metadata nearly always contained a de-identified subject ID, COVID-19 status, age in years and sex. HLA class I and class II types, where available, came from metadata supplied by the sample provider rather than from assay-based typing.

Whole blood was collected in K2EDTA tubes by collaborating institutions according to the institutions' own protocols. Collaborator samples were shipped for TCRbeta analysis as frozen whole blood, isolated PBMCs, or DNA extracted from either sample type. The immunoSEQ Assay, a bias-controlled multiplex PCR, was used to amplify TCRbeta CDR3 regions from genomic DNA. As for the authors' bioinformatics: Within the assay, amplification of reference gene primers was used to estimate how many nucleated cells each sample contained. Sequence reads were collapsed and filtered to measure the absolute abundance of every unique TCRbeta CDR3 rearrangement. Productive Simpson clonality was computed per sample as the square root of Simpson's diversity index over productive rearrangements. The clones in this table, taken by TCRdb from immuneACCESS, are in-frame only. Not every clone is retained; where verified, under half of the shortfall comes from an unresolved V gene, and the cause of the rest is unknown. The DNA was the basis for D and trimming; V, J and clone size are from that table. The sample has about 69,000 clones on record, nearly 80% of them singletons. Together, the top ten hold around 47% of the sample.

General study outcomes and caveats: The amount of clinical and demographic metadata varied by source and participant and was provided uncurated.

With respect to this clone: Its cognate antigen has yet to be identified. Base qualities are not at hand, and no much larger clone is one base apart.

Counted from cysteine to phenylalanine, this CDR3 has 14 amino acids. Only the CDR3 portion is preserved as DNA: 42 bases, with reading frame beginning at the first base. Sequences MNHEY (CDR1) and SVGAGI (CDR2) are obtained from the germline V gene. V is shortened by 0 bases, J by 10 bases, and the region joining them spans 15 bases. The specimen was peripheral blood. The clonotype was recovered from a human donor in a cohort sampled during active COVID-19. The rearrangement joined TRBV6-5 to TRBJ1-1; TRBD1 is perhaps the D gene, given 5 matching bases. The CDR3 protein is CASSYSKGKKLAFF. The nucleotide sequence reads TGTGCCAGCAGTTACTCGAAGGGGAAGAAGCTAGCTTTCTTT.